One sample yielded the 5 T cell receptor beta chains listed below, sequenced in a study of T cells expressing NK-cell markers. With the 5' RACE reads reprocessed, TCRdb shows one record per CDR3 protein and no DNA. This repertoire includes about 460,000 distinct CDR3 sequences. Input material: blood T cells: a sorted CD56 or NKG2C T cell subset, CD4+ or CD8+ T cells, or bulk PBMC T cells (not recorded which). The receptors shown here come from a woman aged 50 to 60 in good health.

The J gene is TRBJ1-4, the V gene TRBV3-1. The CDR3 spans 13 residues. The germline gives CDR1 LGHDT, CDR2 YNNKEL (reference sequence). CDR3 region: CASSQGTNEKLFF.

V usage is TRBV24-1 and J usage is TRBJ2-1; the D call of TRBD2 rests on TCRdb alone, since no DNA is present to check it. The CDR3 sequence is 16 residues long. CDR1 and CDR2 from the germline V gene are KGHDR and SFDVKD. CDR3 sequence reads: CATSEPASGRTYEQFF.

V gene TRBV9 combines with J gene TRBJ2-2; TCRdb's D call, TRBD1, is unchecked because there is no DNA. CDR1 SGDLS and CDR2 YYNGEE come from the germline V gene. The CDR3 is made up of 17 amino acids. This chain's CDR3 is CASSFLSGTGDIGELFF.

This chain joins TRBV7-3 and TRBJ2-3. Per the germline V gene, CDR1 is SGHTA and CDR2 is FQGTGA. The CDR3 loop spans 17 amino acids. CDR3 amino acids: CASSLGLVSDDTDTQYF.

This rearrangement joins TRBV30 to TRBJ2-1; checking the TCRdb D call of TRBD2 is not possible without DNA. The CDR3 runs 15 residues. Looked up from germline, CDR1 is GTSNPN and CDR2 is SVGIG (reference sequence). The CDR3 here is CAWSVLAGGINEQFF.